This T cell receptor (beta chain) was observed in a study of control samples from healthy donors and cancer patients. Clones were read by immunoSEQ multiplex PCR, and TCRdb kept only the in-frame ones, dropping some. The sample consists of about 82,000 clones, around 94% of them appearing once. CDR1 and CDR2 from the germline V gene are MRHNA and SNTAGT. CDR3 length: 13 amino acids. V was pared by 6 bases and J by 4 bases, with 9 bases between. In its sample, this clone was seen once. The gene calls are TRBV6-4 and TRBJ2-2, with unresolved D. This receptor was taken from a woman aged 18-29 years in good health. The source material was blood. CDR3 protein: CASSSGFTGELFF. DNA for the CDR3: TGTGCCAGCAGCTCCGGGTTCACCGGGGAGCTGTTTTTT.